The TCR beta chain under discussion was sequenced for a study of control samples from healthy donors and cancer patients. Repertoires were generated with immunoSEQ multiplex PCR, while TCRdb's copy carries only in-frame clones and drops some. The sample includes some 70,000 clones, 83% of them seen just once. J gave up 0 bases and V 6 bases, and 2 bases lay outside the gene matches. Germline assignment: CDR1 LNHDA and CDR2 SQIVND (reference sequence). This CDR3 contains 15 residues. The receptor comes from a man between 60 and 75 years old in good health. Sequenced: blood. The chain links TRBV19 to TRBJ2-1; TRBD2 matches 10 bases. CDR3 sequence (DNA): TGTGCCAGTAGGTCTAGCGGGGGCTCCTACAATGAGCAGTTCTTC. Protein product: CASRSSGGSYNEQFF.